Included here is one T cell receptor (beta chain) sequence, with context. Which antigen it targets is not known. No per-base quality is available; no much larger clone lies one base away. TCR beta CDR3 regions were amplified from RNA transcripts. For the first round of RT-PCR on the TCR CDR3, the HTBI primer set was used together with the Qiagen OneStep RT-PCR kit. A second multiplex PCR round built the libraries, followed by size selection and purification. Libraries were sequenced paired-end with 100 bp reads on an Illumina HiSeq2000. In the source study's methods: SOAPnuke was used to process the raw data, removing reads that contained adapters or uncalled bases, had a mean Phred below 15, or lacked an exact match to the constant primer or identifier. High-quality paired reads were merged with COPE v1.2.5, and unique nucleotide sequences were defined as clonotypes. Clonotypes were aligned to IMGT TRBV, TRBD and TRBJ reference segments using MiTCR v1.1. The analysis included only V-J combinations with a frequency above 0.0001, which together covered 99% to 99.2% of the repertoires. A TCS score was defined as the ratio of F50 (clonal expansion) to E x V (chaos), with BLOSUM62-based TCRdist applied between CDR3 peptides within each V-J. Welch's t-statistics and random forest reduced fewer than 550 V-J features to fewer than 15, which were used in a naive Bayes classifier (R e1071). TCRdb's own reprocessing of the public reads used fastp at Q25 and MiXCR and kept productive beta chains. Each entry merges the rows of one CDR3 protein and shows their most common DNA and genes. V and J calls and clone size were set by TCRdb, not the authors. This sample comprises more than 350,000 distinct CDR3 sequences, under 15% of them detected only once. The ten largest clonotypes hold 32% of the sample.

Taken from the germline V gene, the CDR1 and CDR2 loops are MNHEY and SVGAGI. Its CDR3 holds 17 amino acids, cysteine through phenylalanine. The only DNA kept is the CDR3, 51 bases in frame from the first base. Cut back by 2 bases and 0 bases, the V and J ends lie 14 bases apart. This specimen belongs to a study of T cells in Graves' hyperthyroidism and ophthalmopathy (dated by TCRdb to between 2018 and 2021). About the study as a whole: Peripheral blood samples were taken at the time of initial diagnosis, prior to any treatment. Thyroid tissue and blood T-cell repertoires from about 6 Graves' hyperthyroidism patients were also compared in the study. The approximately 95 discovery patients were divided at random into training and test sets in a 7:3 ratio. Following sampling, methimazole starting at 30 mg daily was given to hyperthyroidism patients, and high-dose intravenous methylprednisolone was given to ophthalmopathy patients. To identify TCR V-J signatures that set the groups apart, the researchers used a discovery cohort of about a hundred patients, made up of 40 to 45 with Graves' ophthalmopathy and some 60 with stable Graves' hyperthyroidism. Whether ophthalmopathy could be predicted prospectively was tested in an independent validation cohort made up of 18 to 20 hyperthyroidism patients plus 17 patients who later progressed to ophthalmopathy. The paper describes TCR Vbeta CDR3 sequencing of about 140 peripheral blood samples, made up of around 41 ophthalmopathy patients, 70 to 75 hyperthyroidism patients and some 17 progressor patients.

Broad study findings and their caveats: During validation, the model predicted progression to ophthalmopathy a median of approximately six months ahead of onset, with roughly 65% sensitivity and about 72% specificity. No statistical method was used to fix the sample size in advance, and group allocation was not hidden from the investigators. Most expanded thyroid clonotypes (frequency above 0.001) were also detected in blood, a finding suggesting that blood repertoires may reflect thyroid immune responses. In cross-validation, a model built on a 13 V-J signature told ophthalmopathy apart from stable hyperthyroidism with approximately 90% sensitivity and about 81% specificity, and in testing the same model reached 80%/75%.

Stable Graves' hyperthyroidism was defined as the absence of progression to ophthalmopathy over 18 months of follow-up. Hyperthyroidism patients were newly diagnosed, with disease duration under 2 months, and aged 18 to 65 years. Exclusion was applied to patients with uncontrolled infections, other autoimmune diseases, pregnancy or lactation. Diagnoses were based on clinical symptoms, serum thyroxine and TRAb, thyroid ultrasound and orbital computed tomography. Ficoll-Paque density gradient centrifugation was used to isolate PBMCs from around 10 ml of fresh peripheral blood. Trizol reagent was used to extract total RNA, and RNA quality was then checked on an Agilent 2100 Bioanalyzer.

The chain links TRBV6-5 with TRBJ2-1; the best D guess is TRBD2, with 5 bases matching. The receptor was isolated from a woman aged 25 to 45 with Graves' hyperthyroidism. Sequenced sample: blood. The sequenced DNA is TGTGCCAGCAGTTACCCCAACGGGGTCCACTCCTACAATGAGCAGTTCTTC. Its translation reads: CASSYPNGVHSYNEQFF.